This is a list of T cell receptor beta chains from one sample in a study of T cell responses to AZD1222 COVID-19 vaccine. Libraries were prepared by immunoSEQ multiplex PCR; TCRdb keeps only in-frame clonotypes and omits some of them. The sample holds under 150,000 clones; roughly 88% are singletons and the top ten take about 17%. This specimen consisted of peripheral blood, obtained on day 0 of MenACWY control vaccination. These receptors were taken from an adult in good health. Both conserved end residues are part of each CDR3. D genes are given only for firm matches. The listing skips clone size in some rows; elsewhere it reads once, few, many or a size class.

CDR3: CASSVALRGGGTFF; DNA: TGTGCCAGCAGCGTAGCCCTGAGGGGAGGCGGGACTTTCTTT; length: 14; D: .; V: TRBV9; J: TRBJ1-1; size: once
CDR3: CASSFGIWEDTQYF; DNA: TGTGCCAGCAGCTTTGGGATCTGGGAAGATACGCAGTATTTT; length: 14; D: .; V: TRBV5-5; J: TRBJ2-3; size: .
CDR3: CASSPRGPYEQYF; DNA: TGTGCCAGCAGCCCGCGGGGGCCCTACGAGCAGTACTTC; length: 13; D: .; V: TRBV27; J: TRBJ2-7; size: .
CDR3: CASREVRGVAQYF; DNA: TGTGCCAGCCGAGAGGTTCGCGGCGTCGCGCAGTATTTT; length: 13; D: .; V: TRBV27; J: TRBJ2-3; size: once
CDR3: CASSLVQGTDTQYF; DNA: TGTGCCAGCAGCTTAGTCCAGGGGACAGATACGCAGTATTTT; length: 14; D: .; V: TRBV5-5; J: TRBJ2-3; size: .
CDR3: CATTGPGFNEQFF; DNA: TGTGCCACTACCGGCCCAGGCTTCAATGAGCAGTTCTTC; length: 13; D: .; V: TRBV19; J: TRBJ2-1; size: .
CDR3: CATSFDRGSHNQPQHF; DNA: TGTGCCACCAGTTTTGACAGGGGAAGTCACAATCAGCCCCAGCATTTT; length: 16; D: TRBD1; V: TRBV24-1; J: TRBJ1-5; size: once
CDR3: CASSLGTLNTEAFF; DNA: TGTGCCAGCAGTCTCGGGACCCTGAACACTGAAGCTTTCTTT; length: 14; D: .; V: TRBV7-2; J: TRBJ1-1; size: .
CDR3: CASSITEMNTEAFF; DNA: TGTGCCAGCAGCATTACAGAAATGAACACTGAAGCTTTCTTT; length: 14; D: .; V: TRBV7-6; J: TRBJ1-1; size: .
CDR3: CASSPSGTANTEAFF; DNA: TGTGCCAGCAGCCCGAGCGGGACAGCAAACACTGAAGCTTTCTTT; length: 15; D: TRBD1; V: TRBV7-9; J: TRBJ1-1; size: once
CDR3: CASSLSGGVLFNEQFF; DNA: TGTGCCAGCAGCTTATCAGGTGGGGTTTTGTTCAATGAGCAGTTCTTC; length: 16; D: .; V: TRBV7-3; J: TRBJ2-1; size: .
CDR3: CASSLPTTLGYTF; DNA: TGTGCCAGCAGTTTACCGACAACTCTTGGCTACACCTTC; length: 13; D: .; V: TRBV12-3/TRBV12-4; J: TRBJ1-2; size: .
CDR3: CASSVSPYGYTF; DNA: TGTGCCAGCAGTGTCTCACCTTATGGCTACACCTTC; length: 12; D: .; V: TRBV2; J: TRBJ1-2; size: once
CDR3: CASSFRTGGHGGELFF; DNA: TGTGCCAGCAGCTTCCGAACGGGGGGGCACGGCGGGGAGCTGTTTTTT; length: 16; D: TRBD2; V: TRBV11-1; J: TRBJ2-2; size: .
CDR3: CASSGELFF; DNA: TGTGCCAGCTCCGGGGAGCTGTTTTTT; length: 9; D: .; V: TRBV28; J: TRBJ2-2; size: .
CDR3: CATSDTGQAFF; DNA: TGTGCCACCAGTGATACCGGTCAGGCTTTCTTT; length: 11; D: .; V: TRBV24-1; J: TRBJ1-1; size: .
CDR3: CASSEMTGRFYGYTF; DNA: TGTGCCAGCAGTGAAATGACCGGACGCTTCTATGGCTACACCTTC; length: 15; D: .; V: TRBV2; J: TRBJ1-2; size: .
CDR3: CASSQGGDTGELFF; DNA: TGTGCCAGCAGCCAGGGTGGGGACACCGGGGAGCTGTTTTTT; length: 14; D: .; V: TRBV2; J: TRBJ2-2; size: .
CDR3: CASSVGSDSNGNTIYF; DNA: TGTGCCAGCAGCGTAGGGTCGGACAGCAATGGAAACACCATATATTTT; length: 16; D: .; V: TRBV9; J: TRBJ1-3; size: .
CDR3: CASSLGRANTGELFF; DNA: TGTGCCAGCAGCTTGGGGAGAGCGAACACCGGGGAGCTGTTTTTT; length: 15; D: .; V: TRBV7-9; J: TRBJ2-2; size: .
CDR3: CASSVAQNTEAFF; DNA: TGTGCCAGCAGCGTAGCCCAGAACACTGAAGCTTTCTTT; length: 13; D: .; V: TRBV9; J: TRBJ1-1; size: .
CDR3: CASSDFGRGDVDSGYTF; DNA: TGTGCCAGCAGTGACTTCGGCAGGGGGGACGTGGACTCAGGCTACACCTTC; length: 17; D: TRBD1; V: TRBV25-1; J: TRBJ1-2; size: .
CDR3: CASSYVGFGTEAFF; DNA: TGTGCCAGCAGTTACGTTGGGTTCGGCACTGAAGCTTTCTTT; length: 14; D: .; V: TRBV6-5; J: TRBJ1-1; size: .
CDR3: CAWSVLDLVGLKAYEQYF; DNA: TGTGCCTGGAGTGTTCTCGACCTAGTGGGTCTTAAGGCCTACGAGCAGTACTTC; length: 18; D: .; V: TRBV30; J: TRBJ2-7; size: .
CDR3: CASSFSGQGARTGELFF; DNA: TGTGCCAGCAGTTTTTCAGGACAGGGGGCTCGAACCGGGGAGCTGTTTTTT; length: 17; D: TRBD1; V: TRBV6-4; J: TRBJ2-2; size: .
CDR3: CATKGQNTEAFF; DNA: TGTGCCACCAAAGGACAGAACACTGAAGCTTTCTTT; length: 12; D: .; V: TRBV24-1; J: TRBJ1-1; size: .
CDR3: CATSRLPWDRERETQYF; DNA: TGTGCCACCAGCAGATTACCGTGGGACAGGGAAAGGGAGACCCAGTACTTC; length: 17; D: TRBD1; V: TRBV15; J: TRBJ2-5; size: .
CDR3: CASSYLPWSSYEQYF; DNA: TGTGCCAGCAGTTACCTACCTTGGAGCTCCTACGAGCAGTACTTC; length: 15; D: .; V: TRBV6-5; J: TRBJ2-7; size: .
CDR3: CASSYSGTAGNTIYF; DNA: TGTGCCAGCAGTTACTCAGGGACAGCTGGAAACACCATATATTTT; length: 15; D: TRBD1; V: TRBV6-6; J: TRBJ1-3; size: .
CDR3: CSVGWGQEQYF; DNA: TGCAGCGTCGGCTGGGGACAGGAGCAGTACTTC; length: 11; D: TRBD1; V: TRBV29-1; J: TRBJ2-7; size: .
CDR3: CASSWRQEQYF; DNA: TGTGCCAGCAGCTGGAGACAGGAGCAGTACTTC; length: 11; D: .; V: TRBV5-6; J: TRBJ2-7; size: once
CDR3: CASSLSSRGHYEQYF; DNA: TGTGCCAGCAGTTTATCTTCCAGGGGGCATTACGAGCAGTACTTC; length: 15; D: TRBD1; V: TRBV28; J: TRBJ2-7; size: .
CDR3: CASSVRTTEGLNEQFF; DNA: TGTGCCAGCAGCGTTCGGACTACGGAGGGATTGAATGAGCAGTTCTTC; length: 16; D: .; V: TRBV5-4; J: TRBJ2-1; size: .
CDR3: CASSSSGERSYNSPLHF; DNA: TGCGCCAGCAGCTCCTCGGGTGAGCGCTCCTATAATTCACCCCTCCACTTT; length: 17; D: .; V: TRBV5-1; J: TRBJ1-6; size: .
CDR3: CASSRGLYEQYF; DNA: TGTGCCAGCAGCCGAGGACTTTACGAGCAGTACTTC; length: 12; D: .; V: TRBV11-2; J: TRBJ2-7; size: .
CDR3: CASSLSSGPYEQYF; DNA: TGTGCCAGCAGTTTATCTAGCGGCCCCTACGAGCAGTACTTC; length: 14; D: TRBD2; V: TRBV28; J: TRBJ2-7; size: .
CDR3: CASSLRLYELGGDSNQPQHF; DNA: TGTGCCAGCAGTTTACGCCTATATGAACTTGGAGGGGATAGCAATCAGCCCCAGCATTTT; length: 20; D: .; V: TRBV28; J: TRBJ1-5; size: .
CDR3: CASSQQGLGETQYF; DNA: TGCGCCAGCAGCCAACAAGGACTAGGGGAGACCCAGTACTTC; length: 14; D: TRBD2; V: TRBV4-1; J: TRBJ2-5; size: few
CDR3: CAWRPRSSLRPQHF; DNA: TGTGCCTGGAGGCCAAGGAGCTCCCTAAGGCCCCAGCATTTT; length: 14; D: .; V: TRBV30; J: TRBJ1-5; size: once
CDR3: CASSLGLAGVLGEQYF; DNA: TGCGCCAGCAGCCTTGGACTAGCGGGAGTATTGGGCGAGCAGTACTTC; length: 16; D: TRBD2; V: TRBV5-1; J: TRBJ2-7; size: .
CDR3: CASRDPGQGADKLFF; DNA: TGTGCCAGCAGGGATCCGGGACAGGGGGCGGACAAACTGTTTTTT; length: 15; D: TRBD1; V: TRBV2; J: TRBJ1-4; size: few
CDR3: CASSFTGGRGYTF; DNA: TGTGCCAGCAGCTTCACAGGGGGCCGGGGCTACACCTTC; length: 13; D: TRBD1; V: TRBV14; J: TRBJ1-2; size: .
CDR3: CASSEERERGGEQFF; DNA: TGCGCCAGCAGTGAGGAGCGGGAGAGGGGTGGTGAGCAGTTCTTC; length: 15; D: TRBD2; V: TRBV10-1; J: TRBJ2-1; size: .
CDR3: CASSYSILSDTEAFF; DNA: TGTGCCAGCAGTTACTCGATCCTTTCTGACACTGAAGCTTTCTTT; length: 15; D: .; V: TRBV6-5; J: TRBJ1-1; size: .
CDR3: CASRTDPSGANVLTF; DNA: TGTGCCAGCCGGACAGATCCCTCCGGGGCCAACGTCCTGACTTTC; length: 15; D: .; V: TRBV6-5; J: TRBJ2-6; size: .
CDR3: CASSVQQGTYEQYF; DNA: TGTGCCAGCAGTGTTCAACAGGGGACCTACGAGCAGTACTTC; length: 14; D: TRBD1; V: TRBV2; J: TRBJ2-7; size: .
CDR3: CASSSTVEAFF; DNA: TGTGCCAGCAGCTCGACAGTCGAAGCTTTCTTT; length: 11; D: .; V: TRBV7-9; J: TRBJ1-1; size: .
CDR3: CASSERTDTQYF; DNA: TGTGCCAGCTCAGAAAGGACAGATACGCAGTATTTT; length: 12; D: .; V: TRBV11-2; J: TRBJ2-3; size: .
CDR3: CASSLKRLETGELFF; DNA: TGCGCCAGCAGCTTGAAACGGTTGGAGACCGGGGAGCTGTTTTTT; length: 15; D: .; V: TRBV5-1; J: TRBJ2-2; size: once
CDR3: CASSEVGSNTEAFF; DNA: TGTGCCAGCAGTGAAGTAGGCAGCAACACTGAAGCTTTCTTT; length: 14; D: .; V: TRBV6-1; J: TRBJ1-1; size: .
CDR3: CASSWGGQTYGYTF; DNA: TGTGCCAGCAGCTGGGGGGGGCAGACCTATGGCTACACCTTC; length: 14; D: .; V: TRBV7-2; J: TRBJ1-2; size: .
CDR3: CASSISVAGGNEQFF; DNA: TGTGCCAGTAGTATATCCGTGGCAGGGGGTAATGAGCAGTTCTTC; length: 15; D: TRBD1; V: TRBV19; J: TRBJ2-1; size: .
CDR3: CATSRDQGLYEQYF; DNA: TGTGCCACCAGCAGAGATCAGGGGCTGTACGAGCAGTACTTC; length: 14; D: .; V: TRBV15; J: TRBJ2-7; size: .
CDR3: CAISDLTASSGNTIYF; DNA: TGTGCCATCAGTGACCTGACGGCCAGCTCTGGAAACACCATATATTTT; length: 16; D: .; V: TRBV10-3; J: TRBJ1-3; size: .
CDR3: CASSLTSYNEQFF; DNA: TGTGCCAGCAGCTTGACCTCCTACAATGAGCAGTTCTTC; length: 13; D: .; V: TRBV13; J: TRBJ2-1; size: .
CDR3: CASSLQGGNQPQHF; DNA: TGTGCCAGCAGCCTACAGGGTGGTAATCAGCCCCAGCATTTT; length: 14; D: .; V: TRBV7-9; J: TRBJ1-5; size: .